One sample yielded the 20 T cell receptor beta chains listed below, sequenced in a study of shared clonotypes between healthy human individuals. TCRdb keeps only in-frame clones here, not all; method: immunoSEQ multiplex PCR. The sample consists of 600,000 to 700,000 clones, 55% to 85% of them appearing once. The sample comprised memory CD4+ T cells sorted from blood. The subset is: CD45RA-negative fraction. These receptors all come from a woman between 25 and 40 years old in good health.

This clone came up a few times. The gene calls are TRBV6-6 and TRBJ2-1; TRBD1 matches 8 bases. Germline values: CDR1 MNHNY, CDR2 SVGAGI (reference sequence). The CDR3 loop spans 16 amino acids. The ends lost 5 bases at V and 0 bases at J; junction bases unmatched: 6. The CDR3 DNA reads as TGTGCCAGCAGTACACGGACAGGGAGCTCCTACAATGAGCAGTTCTTC. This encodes CASSTRTGSSYNEQFF.

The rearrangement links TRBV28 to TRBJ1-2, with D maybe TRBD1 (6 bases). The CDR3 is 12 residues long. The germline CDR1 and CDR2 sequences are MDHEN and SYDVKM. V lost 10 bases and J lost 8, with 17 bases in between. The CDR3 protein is CATSLAGEGYTF. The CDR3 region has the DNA TGTGCCACCTCCTTGGCAGGGGAAGGCTACACCTTC.

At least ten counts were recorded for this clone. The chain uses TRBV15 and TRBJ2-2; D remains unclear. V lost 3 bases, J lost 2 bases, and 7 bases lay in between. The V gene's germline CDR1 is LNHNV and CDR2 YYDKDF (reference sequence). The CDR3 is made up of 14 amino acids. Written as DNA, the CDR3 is TGTGCCACCAGCAGCCCTGTCAACACCGGGGAGCTGTTTTTT. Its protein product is CATSSPVNTGELFF.

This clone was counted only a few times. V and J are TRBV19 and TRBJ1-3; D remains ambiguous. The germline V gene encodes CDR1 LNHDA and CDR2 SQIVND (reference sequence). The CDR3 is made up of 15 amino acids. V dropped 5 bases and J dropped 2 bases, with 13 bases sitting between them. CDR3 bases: TGTGCCAGTAGTTACGGACGGTCCGCTGGAAACACCATATATTTT. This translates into CASSYGRSAGNTIYF. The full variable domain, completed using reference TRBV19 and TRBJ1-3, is DGGITQSPKYLFRKEGQNVTLSCEQNLNHDAMYWYRQDPGQGLRLIYYSQIVNDFQKGDIAEGYSVSREKKESFPLTVTSAQKNPTAFYLCASSYGRSAGNTIYFGEGSWLTVV.

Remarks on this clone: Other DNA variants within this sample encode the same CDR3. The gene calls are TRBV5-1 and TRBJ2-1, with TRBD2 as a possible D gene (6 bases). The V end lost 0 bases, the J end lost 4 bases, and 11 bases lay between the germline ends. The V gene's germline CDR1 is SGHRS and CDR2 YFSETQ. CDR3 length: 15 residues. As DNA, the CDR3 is TGCGCCAGCAGCTTGGATAGCGGCTCTTACAATGAGCAGTTCTTC. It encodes CASSLDSGSYNEQFF.

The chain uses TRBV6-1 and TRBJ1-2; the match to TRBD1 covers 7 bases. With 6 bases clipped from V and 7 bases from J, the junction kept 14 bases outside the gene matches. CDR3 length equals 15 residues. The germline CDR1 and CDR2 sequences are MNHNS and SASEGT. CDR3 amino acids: CASSLKVGTETGYTF. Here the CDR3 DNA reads TGTGCCAGCAGCTTGAAAGTAGGGACAGAGACTGGCTACACCTTC.

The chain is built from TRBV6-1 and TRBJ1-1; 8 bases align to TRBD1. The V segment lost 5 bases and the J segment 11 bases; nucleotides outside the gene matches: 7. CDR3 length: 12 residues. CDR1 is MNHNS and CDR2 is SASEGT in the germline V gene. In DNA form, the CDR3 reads TGTGCCAGCAGTTCATCAGGGGACAGGGCTTTCTTT. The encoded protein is CASSSSGDRAFF.

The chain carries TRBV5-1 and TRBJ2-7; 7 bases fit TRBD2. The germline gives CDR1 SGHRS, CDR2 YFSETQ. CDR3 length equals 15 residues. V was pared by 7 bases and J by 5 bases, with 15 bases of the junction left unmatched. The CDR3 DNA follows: TGCGCCAGCTCTGGGAGGGGCGGGTCAGGAGACGAGCAGTACTTC. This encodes CASSGRGGSGDEQYF.

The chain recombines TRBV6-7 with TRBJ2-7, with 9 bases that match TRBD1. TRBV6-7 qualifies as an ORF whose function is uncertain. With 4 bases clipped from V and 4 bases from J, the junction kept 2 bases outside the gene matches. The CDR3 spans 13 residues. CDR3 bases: TGTGCCAGCAGTTTTGGGACAGGGTACGAGCAGTACTTC. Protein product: CASSFGTGYEQYF.

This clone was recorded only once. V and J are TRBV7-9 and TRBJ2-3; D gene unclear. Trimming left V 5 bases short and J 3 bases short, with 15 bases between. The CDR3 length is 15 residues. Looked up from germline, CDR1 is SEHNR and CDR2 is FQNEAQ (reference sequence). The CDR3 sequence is CASSPLRGDTDTQYF. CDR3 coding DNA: TGTGCCAGCAGCCCCCTCAGAGGCGATACAGATACGCAGTATTTT.

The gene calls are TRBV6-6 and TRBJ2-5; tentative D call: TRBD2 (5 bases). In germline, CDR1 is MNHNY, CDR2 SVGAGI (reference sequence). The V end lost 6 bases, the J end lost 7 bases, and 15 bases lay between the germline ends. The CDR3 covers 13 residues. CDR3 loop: CASSSGNAGTQYF. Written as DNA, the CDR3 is TGTGCCAGCAGCTCCGGGAACGCGGGGACCCAGTACTTC.

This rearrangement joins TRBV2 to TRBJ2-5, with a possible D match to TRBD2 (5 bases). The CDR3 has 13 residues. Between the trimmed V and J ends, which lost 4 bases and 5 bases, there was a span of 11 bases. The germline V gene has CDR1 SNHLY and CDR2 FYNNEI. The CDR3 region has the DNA TGTGCCAGCAGTGTGGGGAGCATGGAGACCCAGTACTTC. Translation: CASSVGSMETQYF. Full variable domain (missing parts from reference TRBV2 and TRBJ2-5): EPEVTQTPSHQVTQMGQEVILRCVPISNHLYFYWYRQILGQKVEFLVSFYNNEISEKSEIFDDQFSVERPDGSNFTLKIRSTKLEDSAMYFCASSVGSMETQYFGPGTRLLVL.

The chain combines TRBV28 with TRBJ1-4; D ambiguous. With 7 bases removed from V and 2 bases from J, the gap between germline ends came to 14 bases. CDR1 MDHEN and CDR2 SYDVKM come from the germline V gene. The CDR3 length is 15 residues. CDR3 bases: TGTGCCAGCACGTTCTTCGGGAAGACTAATGAAAAACTGTTTTTT. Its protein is CASTFFGKTNEKLFF.

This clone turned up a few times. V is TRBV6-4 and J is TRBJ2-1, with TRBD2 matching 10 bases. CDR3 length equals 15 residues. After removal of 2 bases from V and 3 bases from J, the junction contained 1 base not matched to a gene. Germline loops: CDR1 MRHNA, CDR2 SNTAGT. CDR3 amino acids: CASSDGTSDYNEQFF. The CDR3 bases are TGTGCCAGCAGTGACGGGACTAGCGACTACAATGAGCAGTTCTTC.

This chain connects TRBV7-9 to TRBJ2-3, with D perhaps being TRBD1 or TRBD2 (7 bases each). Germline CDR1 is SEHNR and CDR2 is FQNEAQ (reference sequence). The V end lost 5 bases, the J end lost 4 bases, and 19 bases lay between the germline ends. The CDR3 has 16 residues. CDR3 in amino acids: CASSLSGSGTADTQYF. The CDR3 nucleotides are TGTGCCAGCAGCCTTAGTGGGAGCGGGACAGCAGATACGCAGTATTTT.

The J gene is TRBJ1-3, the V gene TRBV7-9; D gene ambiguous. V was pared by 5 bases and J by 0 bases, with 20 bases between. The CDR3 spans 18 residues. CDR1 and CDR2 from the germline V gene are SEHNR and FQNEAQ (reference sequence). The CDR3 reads CASSPVLGYGSSGNTIYF. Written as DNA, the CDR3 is TGTGCCAGCAGCCCCGTTCTGGGGTACGGGAGCTCTGGAAACACCATATATTTT.

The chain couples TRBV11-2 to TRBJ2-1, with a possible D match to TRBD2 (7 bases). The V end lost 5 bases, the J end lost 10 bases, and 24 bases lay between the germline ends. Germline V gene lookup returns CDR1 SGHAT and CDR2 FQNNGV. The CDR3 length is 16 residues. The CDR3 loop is CASSRRTSRGLKEQFF. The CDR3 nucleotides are TGTGCCAGCAGCCGACGGACTAGTAGGGGGTTAAAGGAGCAGTTCTTC.

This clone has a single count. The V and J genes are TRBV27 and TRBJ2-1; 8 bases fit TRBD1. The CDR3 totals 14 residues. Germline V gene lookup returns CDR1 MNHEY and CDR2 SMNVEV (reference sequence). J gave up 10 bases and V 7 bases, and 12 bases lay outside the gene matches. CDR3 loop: CASTRGQGFKEQFF. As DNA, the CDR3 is TGTGCCAGCACCCGCGGACAGGGCTTCAAGGAGCAGTTCTTC.

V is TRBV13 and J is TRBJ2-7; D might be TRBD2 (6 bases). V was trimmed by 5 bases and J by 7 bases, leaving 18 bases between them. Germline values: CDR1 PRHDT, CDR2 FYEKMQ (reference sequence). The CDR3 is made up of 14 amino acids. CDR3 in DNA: TGTGCCAGCAGCCTCGGGCAGAACCGGGGGGAGCAGTACTTC. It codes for CASSLGQNRGEQYF.

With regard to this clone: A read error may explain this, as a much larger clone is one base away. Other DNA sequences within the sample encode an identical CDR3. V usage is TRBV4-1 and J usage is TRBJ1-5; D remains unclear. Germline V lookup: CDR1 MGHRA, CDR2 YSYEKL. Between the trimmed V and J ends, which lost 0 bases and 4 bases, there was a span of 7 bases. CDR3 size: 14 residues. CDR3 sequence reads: CASSQDEGNQPQHF. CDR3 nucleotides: TGCGCCAGCAGCCAAGATGAAGGAAATCAGCCCCAGCATTTT.